This entry lists 25 T cell receptor beta chains sequenced from one sample in a study of T cells after posttransplantation cyclophosphamide. Treatment was busulfan-fludarabine conditioning, a marrow graft, and cyclophosphamide on days +3 and +4. Sequencing used immunoSEQ multiplex PCR; TCRdb keeps in-frame clones, though not all of them. The sample holds some 1,500 clones, and no clone turns up only once. Sequenced here: PBMCs, sampled around 350 days after allogeneic stem cell transplant with posttransplant cyclophosphamide. These receptors originate from a male patient between 60 and 69 years old who received an allogeneic stem cell transplant from an unrelated donor, was CMV-positive, and had acute and chronic GVHD. Some T cells may be the graft donor's.

This clone was seen many times. This sequence joins TRBV11-3 and TRBJ1-4; 7 bases align to TRBD1. Germline V gene lookup returns CDR1 SGHNT and CDR2 YENEEA. Trimming at V came to 3 bases and at J to 4 bases, leaving 5 bases not matched to a gene. This CDR3 contains 15 residues. Here the CDR3 reads CASSFGQAINEKLFF. In nucleotides, the CDR3 is TGTGCCAGCAGCTTCGGACAGGCGATTAATGAAAAACTGTTTTTT.

The chain has TRBV7-9 and TRBJ1-1; 7 bases agree with TRBD1. V was pared by 3 bases and J by 10 bases, with 5 bases of the junction left unmatched. The CDR3 is 12 residues long. Germline V gives CDR1 SEHNR, CDR2 FQNEAQ (reference sequence). The CDR3 bases are TGTGCCAGCAGCTTGGACAGGAGGCGAGCTTTCTTT. Translated: CASSLDRRRAFF.

This clone is medium-sized within its sample. The V and J genes are TRBV19 and TRBJ2-2; no clear D. The CDR3 covers 15 residues. Trimming pared 4 bases from V and 7 bases from J, leaving 16 bases between. Germline V CDR1 and CDR2: LNHDA, SQIVND (reference sequence). The CDR3 DNA sequence: TGTGCCAGTAGTAATACCTCTCTACTTTTCGGGGAGCTGTTTTTT. It is translated as CASSNTSLLFGELFF.

V usage is TRBV5-1 and J usage is TRBJ2-5; 14 bases map to TRBD2. CDR1 is SGHRS, CDR2 YFSETQ, per germline. The CDR3 is made up of 16 amino acids. The ends lost 4 bases at V and 5 bases at J; junction bases unmatched: 7. CDR3 loop: CASSTGTSGRGETQYF. The CDR3 bases are TGCGCCAGCAGCACCGGGACTAGCGGGAGAGGGGAGACCCAGTACTTC.

This clone is medium-sized. This chain uses TRBV29-1 with TRBJ1-1; TRBD1 matches 7 bases. The trim removed 5 bases at V and 3 bases at J, leaving 6 bases unmatched. The CDR3 consists of 13 residues. Germline CDR1 is SQVTM and CDR2 is ANQGSEA. In DNA, the CDR3 is TGCAGCGTTACAGGCAGGGGGTACACTGAAGCTTTCTTT. This translates into CSVTGRGYTEAFF.

By sample share, this clone is medium-sized (0.01 to 0.1%). The chain links TRBV21-1 to TRBJ2-1; the table's D call, TRBD2, has no DNA check behind it. TRBV21-1 is tagged as a pseudogene. This CDR3 spans 17 amino acids. Here the CDR3 reads CASSKLGTSGNLDEQFF. The CDR3 DNA is TGTGCCAGCAGCAAACTGGGGACTAGCGGGAATTTAGATGAGCAGTTCTTC.

This clone is large (0.1 to 1%) in the sample. The gene calls are TRBV5-1 and TRBJ1-2; possible D gene TRBD1, 6 bases. The CDR3 runs to 13 residues. The germline V gene has CDR1 SGHRS and CDR2 YFSETQ. The V end lost 3 bases, the J end lost 8 bases, and 14 bases lay between the germline ends. The CDR3 sequence: CASSSTGQGGYTF. In DNA, the CDR3 is TGCGCCAGCAGCTCCACAGGGCAGGGCGGCTACACCTTC.

This clone is termed medium-sized (0.01 to 0.1%). The chain has TRBV4-2 and TRBJ2-3, with D possibly TRBD2 on 6 matching bases. Germline assignment: CDR1 LGHNA and CDR2 YNFKEQ. Deletions cut 5 bases from V and 6 bases from J, with 9 bases between. The CDR3 runs to 12 residues. CDR3 amino acids: CASSYRGDTQYF. The CDR3 nucleotides read TGTGCCAGCAGCTATCGGGGGGATACGCAGTATTTT.

This clone is medium-sized (0.01 to 0.1%) in the sample. V is TRBV19 and J is TRBJ1-2; 8 bases are a match to TRBD1. From germline, CDR1 is LNHDA and CDR2 SQIVND (reference sequence). The trim removed 7 bases at V and 4 bases at J, leaving 5 bases unmatched. The CDR3 runs 13 residues. CDR3 DNA: TGTGCCAGTACCGCGACAGGGGTCTATGGCTACACCTTC. Its protein product is CASTATGVYGYTF.

In its sample, this clone ranks as medium-sized (0.01 to 0.1%). This rearrangement joins TRBV5-1 to TRBJ1-3, with 7 bases matching TRBD1. Germline CDR1 reads SGHRS; CDR2 reads YFSETQ. J gave up 3 bases and V 0 bases, and 9 bases lay outside the gene matches. The CDR3 spans 17 residues. CDR3 sequence reads: CASSLEGLTGVGNTIYF. CDR3 DNA sequence: TGCGCCAGCAGCTTGGAAGGGCTAACAGGGGTTGGAAACACCATATATTTT.

This clone is large in the sample. The V gene is TRBV5-8, the J gene TRBJ1-5; TRBD1 agrees at 10 bases. V lost 1 base to trimming and J lost 4 bases; unmatched junction nucleotides: 2. Germline V CDR1 and CDR2: SGHTS, YDEGEE. The CDR3 is made up of 15 amino acids. CDR3 sequence (DNA): TGTGCCAGCAGCTTGCGGACAGGGGGGAATCAGCCCCAGCATTTT. It specifies CASSLRTGGNQPQHF.

In this sample, this clone is medium-sized (0.01 to 0.1%). V gene TRBV15 combines with J gene TRBJ1-3, with TRBD1 matching 11 bases. The V gene's germline CDR1 is LNHNV and CDR2 YYDKDF (reference sequence). This CDR3 has 15 amino acids. Germline trimming cut 5 bases from V and 2 bases from J; bases unmatched to any gene: 2. CDR3 DNA: TGTGCCACCAGCCCGGACAGGGGGCCTGGAAACACCATATATTTT. Translating gives CATSPDRGPGNTIYF. The variable domain in full, completed from reference TRBV15 and TRBJ1-3, reads DAMVIQNPRYQVTQFGKPVTLSCSQTLNHNVMYWYQQKSSQAPKLLFHYYDKDFNNEADTPDNFQSRRPNTSFCFLDIRSPGLGDTAMYLCATSPDRGPGNTIYFGEGSWLTVV.

This clone is termed medium-sized. V and J are TRBV5-3 and TRBJ2-1; possible D gene TRBD1, 6 bases. TRBV5-3 is given ORF status, its function remaining uncertain. V lost 4 bases to trimming and J lost 8 bases, with 19 bases between them. The CDR3 sequence is 15 residues long. The CDR3 DNA reads as TGTGCCAGAAGCACGATCCTCCTCAGGGGAGATGAGCAGTTCTTC. This encodes CARSTILLRGDEQFF.

By share of the sample, this clone is large. The V and J genes are TRBV5-4 and TRBJ1-2; the match to TRBD1 covers 7 bases. There are 14 residues in the CDR3. Trimming at V came to 4 bases and at J to 1 base, leaving 4 bases not matched to a gene. Looked up from germline, CDR1 is SGHNT and CDR2 is YYREEE (reference sequence). This chain's CDR3 is CASSGDRVNYGYTF. DNA of the CDR3: TGTGCCAGCAGCGGAGACAGGGTTAACTATGGCTACACCTTC.

At least ten counts were recorded for this clone. This chain connects TRBV5-1 to TRBJ2-2; 8 positions match TRBD1. CDR3 length: 16 residues. CDR1 is SGHRS and CDR2 is YFSETQ in the germline V gene. V was pared by 3 bases and J by 7 bases, with 11 bases of the junction left unmatched. CDR3 coding DNA: TGCGCCAGCAGCTCACCCTGGACAGGGTTATTCGGGGAGCTGTTTTTT. This gives the protein CASSSPWTGLFGELFF.

In its sample, this clone ranks as medium-sized. The chain couples TRBV21-1 to TRBJ2-1; whether TRBD2, the table's D call, matches the DNA was not checked. TRBV21-1 is given as a pseudogene. The CDR3 is made up of 14 amino acids. The CDR3 DNA follows: TGTGCCTCAAGACTACCACCTAACCCAAATGAGCAGTTCTTC. Translation gives CASRLPPNPNEQFF.

This clone is categorized as medium-sized (0.01 to 0.1%). The chain has TRBV5-1 and TRBJ2-1, with a possible D match to TRBD1 (5 bases). CDR3 length: 15 amino acids. Germline lookup yields CDR1 SGHRS and CDR2 YFSETQ. V was trimmed by 4 bases and J by 5 bases, leaving 16 bases between them. The CDR3 here is CASSPTVGRHNEQFF. In DNA, the CDR3 is TGCGCCAGCAGCCCTACGGTGGGGCGACACAATGAGCAGTTCTTC.

The CDR3 DNA reads as TGCAGCGTTGACAACCTAAATGAGCAGTTCTTC. This sequence encodes CSVDNLNEQFF. The V and J genes are TRBV29-1 and TRBJ2-1; D not certain. The CDR3 is made up of 11 amino acids. V shed 3 bases and J shed 7 bases, with 7 bases lying between them. Germline V lookup: CDR1 SQVTM, CDR2 ANQGSEA.

In its sample, this clone is large. The chain carries TRBV10-3 and TRBJ1-1; 8 bases agree with TRBD1. The ends lost 0 bases at V and 7 bases at J; junction bases unmatched: 4. The CDR3 runs 14 residues. Germline V CDR1 and CDR2: ENHRY, SYGVKD. The CDR3 bases are TGTGCCATCAGTGAGTCGAAAACAGGGGGTGAAGCTTTCTTT. As protein: CAISESKTGGEAFF.

This clone was counted only a few times. The V call is TRBV19, the J call TRBJ1-5, with TRBD1 identical over 9 bases. Germline values: CDR1 LNHDA, CDR2 SQIVND (reference sequence). This CDR3 has 18 residues. The ends lost 3 bases at V and 1 base at J; junction bases unmatched: 10. This CDR3 reads CASSMGAGTGNSNQPQHF. In nucleotides, the CDR3 is TGTGCCAGTAGTATGGGCGCCGGGACAGGGAACAGCAATCAGCCCCAGCATTTT.

By share, this clone ranks as medium-sized. The rearrangement uses TRBV30 and TRBJ2-5, with 8 positions matching TRBD2. In germline, CDR1 is GTSNPN, CDR2 SVGIG (reference sequence). After removal of 3 bases from V and 5 bases from J, the junction contained 8 bases not matched to a gene. The length of the CDR3 is 14 residues. CDR3 DNA: TGTGCCTGGAGCCATTTAGCGGGAAGGGAGACCCAGTACTTC. Encoded protein: CAWSHLAGRETQYF.

In its sample, this clone ranks as medium-sized (0.01 to 0.1%). This rearrangement joins TRBV5-4 to TRBJ2-2, with 8 bases fitting TRBD2. CDR1 SGHNT and CDR2 YYREEE come from the germline V gene (reference sequence). After removal of 1 base from V and 5 bases from J, the junction contained 7 bases not matched to a gene. The CDR3 extends over 16 amino acids. This CDR3 is CASSLLAGGGTGELFF. The CDR3 bases are TGTGCCAGCAGCTTGCTGGCGGGAGGTGGTACCGGGGAGCTGTTTTTT.

By frequency in the sample, this clone is medium-sized. The rearrangement uses TRBV15 and TRBJ2-7; 8 bases fit TRBD1. The CDR3 is 16 residues long. Germline lookup yields CDR1 LNHNV and CDR2 YYDKDF (reference sequence). V trimming: 1 base; J trimming: 3 bases; junction bases outside the gene matches: 8. This chain's CDR3 is CATSRAGLGQGYEQYV. The CDR3 coding sequence is TGTGCCACCAGCAGAGCCGGTCTAGGACAGGGCTACGAGCAGTACGTC.

This clone was seen repeatedly, ten times or more. The chain employs TRBV4-3 and TRBJ2-5; 8 bases align to TRBD2. The end of the DNA is better explained by TRBJ2-7, so the J call may be wrong. This CDR3 comprises 15 residues. The germline CDR1 and CDR2 sequences are LGHNA and YSLEER. CDR3 sequence reads: CASSQVGGGRREQYF. The CDR3 DNA is TGCGCCAGCAGCCAAGTGGGTGGCGGGAGGCGCGAGCAGTACTTC.

This clone qualifies as medium-sized. The rearrangement links TRBV7-8 to TRBJ2-2, with 9 nucleotides matching TRBD1. Germline V gives CDR1 SGHVS, CDR2 FQNEAQ. The CDR3 is made up of 16 amino acids. Germline trimming cut 3 bases from V and 0 bases from J; bases unmatched to any gene: 2. CDR3 amino acids: CASSFGTGTNTGELFF. The CDR3 nucleotides are TGTGCCAGCAGCTTCGGGACAGGGACGAACACCGGGGAGCTGTTTTTT.